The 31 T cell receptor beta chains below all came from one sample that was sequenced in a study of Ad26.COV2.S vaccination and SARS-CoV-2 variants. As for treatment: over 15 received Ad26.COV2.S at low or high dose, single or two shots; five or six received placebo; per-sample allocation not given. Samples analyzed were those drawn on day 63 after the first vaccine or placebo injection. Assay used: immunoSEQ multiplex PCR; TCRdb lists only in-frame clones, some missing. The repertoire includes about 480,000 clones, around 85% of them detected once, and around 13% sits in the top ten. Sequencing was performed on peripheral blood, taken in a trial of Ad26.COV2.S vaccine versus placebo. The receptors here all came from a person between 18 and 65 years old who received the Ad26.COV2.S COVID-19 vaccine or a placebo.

The CDR3 sequence: CAASVGGGGTDTQYF. CDR3 bases: TGTGCCGCATCCGTAGGGGGAGGGGGCACAGATACGCAGTATTTT. J is TRBJ2-3 and V is TRBV28; TRBD2 might be the D (7 bases). The CDR3 runs 15 residues. Germline V lookup: CDR1 MDHEN, CDR2 SYDVKM. V dropped 11 bases and J dropped 1 base, with 19 bases sitting between them. The full variable domain, completed using reference TRBV28 and TRBJ2-3, is DVKVTQSSRYLVKRTGEKVFLECVQDMDHENMFWYRQDPGLGLRLIYFSYDVKMKEKGDIPEGYSVSREKKERFSLILESASTNQTSMYLCAASVGGGGTDTQYFGPGTRLTVL.

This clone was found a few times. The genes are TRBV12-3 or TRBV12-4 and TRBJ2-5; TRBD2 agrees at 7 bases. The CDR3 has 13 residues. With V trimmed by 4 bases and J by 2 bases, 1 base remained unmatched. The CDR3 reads CASSWTSQETQYF. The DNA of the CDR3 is TGTGCCAGCAGTTGGACTAGTCAAGAGACCCAGTACTTC.

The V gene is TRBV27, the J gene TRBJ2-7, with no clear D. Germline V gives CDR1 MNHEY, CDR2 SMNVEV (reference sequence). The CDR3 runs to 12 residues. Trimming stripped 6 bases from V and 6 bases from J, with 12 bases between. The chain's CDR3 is CASRGPSREQYF. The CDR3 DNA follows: TGTGCCAGCAGAGGACCCTCCCGCGAGCAGTACTTC.

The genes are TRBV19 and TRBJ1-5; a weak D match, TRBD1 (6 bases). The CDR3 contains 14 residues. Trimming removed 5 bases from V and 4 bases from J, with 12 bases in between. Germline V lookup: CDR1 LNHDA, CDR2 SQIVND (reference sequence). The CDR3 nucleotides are TGTGCCAGTAGTCCTTACAGGGAAAATCAGCCCCAGCATTTT. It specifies CASSPYRENQPQHF.

In DNA, the CDR3 is TGCGCCAGCAGCCAAGATAGGGGCCCGCGGCCCCTCCACTTT. Amino acids: CASSQDRGPRPLHF. V is TRBV4-3 and J is TRBJ1-6, with D tentatively TRBD1 (5 bases). This CDR3 comprises 14 residues. Trimming removed 0 bases at V and 13 bases at J, with 13 bases between. Looked up from germline, CDR1 is LGHNA and CDR2 is YSLEER.

In DNA, the CDR3 is TGTGCCAGCAGCTCAAAGACAGGCAACGAGCAGTACTTC. This gives the protein CASSSKTGNEQYF. This chain joins TRBV7-9 and TRBJ2-7; D is perhaps TRBD1 (6 bases). Trimming left V 4 bases short and J 5 bases short, with 12 bases between. The germline V gene has CDR1 SEHNR and CDR2 FQNEAQ (reference sequence). The CDR3 consists of 13 residues.

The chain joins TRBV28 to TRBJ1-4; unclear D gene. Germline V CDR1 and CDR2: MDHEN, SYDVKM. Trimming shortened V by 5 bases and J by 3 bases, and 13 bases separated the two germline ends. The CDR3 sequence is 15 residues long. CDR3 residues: CASSPRRIANEKLFF. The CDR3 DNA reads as TGTGCCAGCAGTCCACGGCGTATAGCTAATGAAAAACTGTTTTTT.

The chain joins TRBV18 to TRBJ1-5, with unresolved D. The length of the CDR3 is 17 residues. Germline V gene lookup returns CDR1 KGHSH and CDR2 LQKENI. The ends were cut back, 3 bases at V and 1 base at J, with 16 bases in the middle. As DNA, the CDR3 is TGTGCCAGCTCACCGAACGCGTGGGGTCGGAGCAATCAGCCCCAGCATTTT. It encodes CASSPNAWGRSNQPQHF.

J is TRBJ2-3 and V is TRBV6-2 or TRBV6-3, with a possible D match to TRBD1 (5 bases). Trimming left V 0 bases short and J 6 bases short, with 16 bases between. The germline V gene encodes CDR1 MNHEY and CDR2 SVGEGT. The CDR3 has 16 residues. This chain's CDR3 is CASSYSTLLQADTQYF. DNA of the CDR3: TGTGCCAGCAGTTACTCGACTCTGTTACAGGCGGATACGCAGTATTTT.

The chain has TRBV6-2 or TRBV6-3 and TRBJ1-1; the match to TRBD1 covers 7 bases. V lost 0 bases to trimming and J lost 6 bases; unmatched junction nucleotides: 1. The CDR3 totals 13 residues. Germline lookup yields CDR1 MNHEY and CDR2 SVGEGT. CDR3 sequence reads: CASSYSQGAEAFF. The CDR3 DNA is TGTGCCAGCAGTTACTCGCAGGGGGCTGAAGCTTTCTTT.

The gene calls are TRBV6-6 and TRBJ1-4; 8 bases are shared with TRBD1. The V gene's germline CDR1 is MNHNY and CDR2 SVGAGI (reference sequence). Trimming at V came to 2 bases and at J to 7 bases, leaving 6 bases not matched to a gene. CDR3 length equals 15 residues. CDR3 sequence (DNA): TGTGCCAGCAGTTACAACGTCAGGGGGCGTGAAAAACTGTTTTTT. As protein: CASSYNVRGREKLFF.

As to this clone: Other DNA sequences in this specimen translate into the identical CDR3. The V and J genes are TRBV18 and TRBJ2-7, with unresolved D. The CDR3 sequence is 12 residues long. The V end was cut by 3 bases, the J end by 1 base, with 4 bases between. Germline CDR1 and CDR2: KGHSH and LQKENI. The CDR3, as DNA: TGTGCCAGCTCACCGAGTTCCTACGAGCAGTACTTC. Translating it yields CASSPSSYEQYF.

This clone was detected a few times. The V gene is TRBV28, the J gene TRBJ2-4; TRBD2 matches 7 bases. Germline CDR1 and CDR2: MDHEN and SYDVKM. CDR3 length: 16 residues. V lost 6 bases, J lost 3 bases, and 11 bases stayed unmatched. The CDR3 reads CASRSGGAEGKNIQYF. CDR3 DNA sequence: TGTGCCAGCAGATCGGGGGGAGCGGAGGGCAAAAACATTCAGTACTTC.

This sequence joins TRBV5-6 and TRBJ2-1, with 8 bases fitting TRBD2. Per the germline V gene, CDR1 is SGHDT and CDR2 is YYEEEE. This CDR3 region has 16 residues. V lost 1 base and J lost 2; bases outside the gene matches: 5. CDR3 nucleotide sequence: TGTGCCAGCAGCTTGCTCGTTAGCGGGGCCTACAATGAGCAGTTCTTC. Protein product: CASSLLVSGAYNEQFF. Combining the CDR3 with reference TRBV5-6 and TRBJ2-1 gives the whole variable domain DAGVTQSPTHLIKTRGQQVTLRCSPKSGHDTVSWYQQALGQGPQFIFQYYEEEERQRGNFPDRFSGHQFPNYSSELNVNALLLGDSALYLCASSLLVSGAYNEQFFGPGTRLTVL.

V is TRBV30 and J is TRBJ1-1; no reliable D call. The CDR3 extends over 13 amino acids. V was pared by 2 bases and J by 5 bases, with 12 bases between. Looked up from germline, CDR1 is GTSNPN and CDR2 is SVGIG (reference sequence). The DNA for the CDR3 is TGTGCCTGGAGTCTGGGGATAGGGACTGAAGCTTTCTTT. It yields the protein CAWSLGIGTEAFF.

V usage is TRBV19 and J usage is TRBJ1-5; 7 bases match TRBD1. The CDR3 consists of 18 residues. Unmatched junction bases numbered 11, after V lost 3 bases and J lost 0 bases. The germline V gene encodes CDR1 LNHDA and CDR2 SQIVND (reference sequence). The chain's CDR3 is CASSILGQFSHSNQPQHF. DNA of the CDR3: TGTGCCAGTAGTATTCTGGGACAGTTCTCCCATAGCAATCAGCCCCAGCATTTT.

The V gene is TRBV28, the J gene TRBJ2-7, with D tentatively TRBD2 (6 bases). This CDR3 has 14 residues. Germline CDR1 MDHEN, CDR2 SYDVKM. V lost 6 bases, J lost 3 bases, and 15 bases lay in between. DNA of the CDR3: TGTGCCAGCAGCCTACGGCGGGGTCTCTACGAGCAGTACTTC. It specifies CASSLRRGLYEQYF.

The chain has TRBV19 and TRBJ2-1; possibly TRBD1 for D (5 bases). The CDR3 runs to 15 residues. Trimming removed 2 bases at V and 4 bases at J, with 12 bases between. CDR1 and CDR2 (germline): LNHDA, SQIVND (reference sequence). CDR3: CASSISGHRYNEQFF. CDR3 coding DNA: TGTGCCAGTAGTATATCAGGACACCGATACAATGAGCAGTTCTTC.

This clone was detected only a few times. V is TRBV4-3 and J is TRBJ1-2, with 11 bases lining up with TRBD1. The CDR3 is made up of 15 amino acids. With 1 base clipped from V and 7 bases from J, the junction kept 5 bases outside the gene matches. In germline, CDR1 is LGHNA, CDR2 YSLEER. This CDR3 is CASSQGGQGVGGYTF. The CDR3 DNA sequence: TGCGCCAGCAGCCAAGGGGGACAGGGGGTGGGTGGCTACACCTTC.

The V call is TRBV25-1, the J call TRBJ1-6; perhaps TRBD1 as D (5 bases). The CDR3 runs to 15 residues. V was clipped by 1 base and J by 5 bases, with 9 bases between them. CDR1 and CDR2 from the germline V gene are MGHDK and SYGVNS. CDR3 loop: CASSEWGGDNSPLHF. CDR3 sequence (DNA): TGTGCCAGCAGTGAATGGGGAGGGGATAATTCACCCCTCCACTTT.

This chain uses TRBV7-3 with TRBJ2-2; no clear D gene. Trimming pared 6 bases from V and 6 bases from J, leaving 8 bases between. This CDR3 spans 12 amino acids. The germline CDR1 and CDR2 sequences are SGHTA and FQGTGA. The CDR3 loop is CASSRTAGELFF. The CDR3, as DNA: TGTGCCAGCAGTAGGACGGCCGGGGAGCTGTTTTTT.

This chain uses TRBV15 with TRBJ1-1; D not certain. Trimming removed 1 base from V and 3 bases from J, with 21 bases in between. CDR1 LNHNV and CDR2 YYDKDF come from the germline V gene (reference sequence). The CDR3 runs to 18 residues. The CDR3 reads CATSRGTGVVADDTEAFF. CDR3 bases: TGTGCCACCAGCAGAGGGACCGGAGTGGTCGCAGACGACACTGAAGCTTTCTTT.

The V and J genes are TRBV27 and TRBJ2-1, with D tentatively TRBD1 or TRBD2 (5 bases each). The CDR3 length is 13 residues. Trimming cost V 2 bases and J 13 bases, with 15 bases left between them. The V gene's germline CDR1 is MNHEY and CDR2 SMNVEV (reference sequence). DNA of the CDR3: TGTGCCAGCAGTTTACGGCCCGGGACCCTTCAGTTCTTC. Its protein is CASSLRPGTLQFF.

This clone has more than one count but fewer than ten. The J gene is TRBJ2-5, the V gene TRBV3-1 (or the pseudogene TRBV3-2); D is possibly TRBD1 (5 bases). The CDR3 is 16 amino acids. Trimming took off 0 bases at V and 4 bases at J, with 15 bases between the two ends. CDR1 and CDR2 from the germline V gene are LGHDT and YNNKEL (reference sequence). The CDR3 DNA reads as TGTGCCAGCAGCCAAGAATCTTTAAGGGGTGGAGAGACCCAGTACTTC. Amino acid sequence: CASSQESLRGGETQYF.

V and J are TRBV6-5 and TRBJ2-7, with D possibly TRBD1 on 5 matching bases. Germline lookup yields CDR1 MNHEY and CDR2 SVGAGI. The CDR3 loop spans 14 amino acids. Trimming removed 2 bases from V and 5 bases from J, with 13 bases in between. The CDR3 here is CASSYIGKGDEQYF. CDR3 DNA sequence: TGTGCCAGCAGTTACATTGGAAAAGGGGACGAGCAGTACTTC.

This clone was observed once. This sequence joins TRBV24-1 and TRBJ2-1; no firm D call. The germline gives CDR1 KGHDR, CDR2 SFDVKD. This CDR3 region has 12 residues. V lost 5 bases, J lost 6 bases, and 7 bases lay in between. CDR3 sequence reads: CATSVRTNEQFF. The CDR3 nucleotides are TGTGCCACCAGTGTTCGAACCAATGAGCAGTTCTTC.

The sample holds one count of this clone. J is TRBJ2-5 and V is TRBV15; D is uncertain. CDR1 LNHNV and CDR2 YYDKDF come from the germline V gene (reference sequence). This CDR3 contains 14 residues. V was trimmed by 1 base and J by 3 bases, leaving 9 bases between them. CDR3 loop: CATSRGSYEETQYF. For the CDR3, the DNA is TGTGCCACCAGCAGAGGTAGCTACGAAGAGACCCAGTACTTC.

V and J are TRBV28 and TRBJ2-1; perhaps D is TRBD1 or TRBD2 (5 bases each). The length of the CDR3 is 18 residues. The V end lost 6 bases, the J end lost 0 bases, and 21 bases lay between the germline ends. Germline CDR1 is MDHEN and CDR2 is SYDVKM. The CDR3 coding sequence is TGTGCCAGCAGAAAATTAGGTGAGGGGATAGGCTCCTACAATGAGCAGTTCTTC. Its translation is CASRKLGEGIGSYNEQFF.

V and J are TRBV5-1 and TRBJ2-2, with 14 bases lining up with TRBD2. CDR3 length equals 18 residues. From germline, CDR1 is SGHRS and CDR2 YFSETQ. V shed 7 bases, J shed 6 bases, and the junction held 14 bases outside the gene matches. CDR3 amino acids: CASHLRPGLAGAAGELFF. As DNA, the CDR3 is TGCGCCAGCCACTTGAGACCGGGACTAGCGGGAGCGGCCGGGGAGCTGTTTTTT. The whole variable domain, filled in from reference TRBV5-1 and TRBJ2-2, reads KAGVTQTPRYLIKTRGQQVTLSCSPISGHRSVSWYQQTPGQGLQFLFEYFSETQRNKGNFPGRFSGRQFSNSRSEMNVSTLELGDSALYLCASHLRPGLAGAAGELFFGEGSRLTVL.

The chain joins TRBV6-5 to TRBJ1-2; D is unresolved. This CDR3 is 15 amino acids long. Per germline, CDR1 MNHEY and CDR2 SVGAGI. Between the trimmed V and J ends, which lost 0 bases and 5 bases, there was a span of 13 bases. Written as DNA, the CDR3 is TGTGCCAGCAGTTACTCGATGCTCCGGGTTTATGGCTACACCTTC. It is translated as CASSYSMLRVYGYTF.

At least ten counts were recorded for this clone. CDR3 nucleotides: TGTGCCACCAGCAGAGATAGAATGTCCGCGGGGGCCCTCTATGGCTACACCTTC. Translation gives CATSRDRMSAGALYGYTF. The rearrangement links TRBV15 to TRBJ1-2; weak D call: TRBD1 (6 bases). The ends were cut back, 0 bases at V and 4 bases at J, with 21 bases in the middle. The CDR3 has 18 amino acids. Germline CDR1 is LNHNV and CDR2 is YYDKDF (reference sequence).